Listed below are T cell receptor beta chains from one sample, sequenced in a study of T cell responses to AZD1222 COVID-19 vaccine. Sequenced by immunoSEQ multiplex PCR; TCRdb stores in-frame clones only, minus some. Here the sample spans roughly 130,000 clones, about nine tenths being singletons. This material consisted of peripheral blood, taken on day 0 of MenACWY control vaccination. These receptors originate from an adult in good health. Each CDR3 is given with its conserved first and last residue. A D gene is named only where the DNA matches it firmly. Not every row has a clone size; where given, it reads once, few, many or a size class.

-,TRBJ2-2,-,TRBV29-1,TGCAGCGCCAAACGTGGAGGAGACGGGGAGCTGTTTTTT,CSAKRGGDGELFF
TRBD1,TRBJ1-1,-,TRBV19,TGTGCCAGCAAGATCTCAGGGGGCTCTAGCACTGAAGCTTTCTTT,CASKISGGSSTEAFF
-,TRBJ2-3,-,TRBV29-1,TGCAGCGTTGACCCAGCGGGTAGCACAGATACGCAGTATTTT,CSVDPAGSTDTQYF
-,TRBJ2-1,-,TRBV6-1,TGTGCCAGCAGTGAAGCGGGAGAGCTCAATGAGCAGTTCTTC,CASSEAGELNEQFF
-,TRBJ2-7,-,TRBV4-1,TGCGCCAGCAGCCTACGGGTCTCCGTGAAGCAGTACTTC,CASSLRVSVKQYF
TRBD2,TRBJ2-1,-,TRBV9,TGTGCCAGCAGCGTAGGACTAGCGGGAGGGCCTTTTGAGCAGTTCTTC,CASSVGLAGGPFEQFF
TRBD2,TRBJ2-5,-,TRBV2,TGTGCCAGCAGATTAACCGGGACTAACACCAAAGAGACCCAGTACTTC,CASRLTGTNTKETQYF
TRBD2,TRBJ2-1,-,TRBV7-8,TGTGCCAGCAGCCCCTCTCACCTATGGCGGGAGGTATACAATGAGCAGTTCTTC,CASSPSHLWREVYNEQFF
TRBD2,TRBJ2-7,-,TRBV5-6,TGTGCCACGGTAAGGGCGGGAGTCGACGAGCAGTACTTC,CATVRAGVDEQYF
-,TRBJ2-2,-,TRBV5-1,TGCGCCAGCAGCTTGGCCGGGGGCGCCGGGGAGCTGTTTTTT,CASSLAGGAGELFF
-,TRBJ1-5,once,TRBV5-6,TGTGCCAGCAGCTTGACAGGGTCCAATCAGCCCCAGCATTTT,CASSLTGSNQPQHF
TRBD1,TRBJ1-2,-,TRBV7-3,TGTGCCAGCAGCTTAGGACAGGGTATTATGGATGGCTACACCTTC,CASSLGQGIMDGYTF
TRBD2,TRBJ2-2,-,TRBV4-1,TGCGCCAGCAGCCAACCCCGTAGTGATAGCGGGAGCCTGAACACCGGGGAGCTGTTTTTT,CASSQPRSDSGSLNTGELFF
-,TRBJ2-7,-,TRBV2,TGTGCCAGCAGTGTTACGGAATACGAGCAGTACTTC,CASSVTEYEQYF
TRBD1,TRBJ1-2,-,TRBV29-1,TGCAGCGTAAAGGGACAGGGGTACTATGGCTACACCTTC,CSVKGQGYYGYTF
-,TRBJ2-2,-,TRBV28,TGTGCCAGCAGTTTATTAAGTGGCAATTTCTGGAACACCGGGGAGCTGTTTTTT,CASSLLSGNFWNTGELFF
-,TRBJ2-3,once,TRBV3-1/TRBV3-2,TGTGCCAGCAGCCAAGCTCATCGCGGGATAGTTGATACGCAGTATTTT,CASSQAHRGIVDTQYF
-,TRBJ2-5,-,TRBV29-1,TGCAGCGTTGTTCAGGGTGGGGAGACCCAGTACTTC,CSVVQGGETQYF
-,TRBJ2-2,-,TRBV3-1/TRBV3-2,TGTGCCAGCAGCCGATCGACCCAAGGGGAGCTGTTTTTT,CASSRSTQGELFF
TRBD1,TRBJ1-2,-,TRBV10-2,TGCGCCAGCAGTGGGAAGGGACAGAAGATTAACTATGGCTACACCTTC,CASSGKGQKINYGYTF
TRBD1,TRBJ1-1,-,TRBV15,TGTGCCACCAGCAGGGACAGGGGGCCCGGGGGCGACACTGAAGCTTTCTTT,CATSRDRGPGGDTEAFF
-,TRBJ1-5,-,TRBV2,TGTGCCAGCACCTTTCGGAGCGGGGGCTTCCCCGGTCAGCCCCAGCATTTT,CASTFRSGGFPGQPQHF
-,TRBJ2-1,-,TRBV7-2,TGTGCCAGCAGCTCCCCCTTCAAGAACAATGAGCAGTTCTTC,CASSSPFKNNEQFF
TRBD1,TRBJ2-7,-,TRBV12-3/TRBV12-4,TGTGCCAGCAGCCGGGACAGGGGGCTCGAGCAGTACTTC,CASSRDRGLEQYF
-,TRBJ2-2,-,TRBV5-4,TGTGCCAGCAGCCCCGGACAGATGAACACCGGGGAGCTGTTTTTT,CASSPGQMNTGELFF
TRBD2,TRBJ2-7,-,TRBV28,TGTGCCAGCAGTGTCCAAGGGACTACGAACGAGCAGTACTTC,CASSVQGTTNEQYF
-,TRBJ1-1,-,TRBV6-5,TGTGCCAGCAGTTACGCCAGGAACACTGAAGCTTTCTTT,CASSYARNTEAFF
TRBD2,TRBJ2-7,-,TRBV10-3,TGTGCCATCAGTGGAGGGACTAGCGGGGACGAGCAGTACTTC,CAISGGTSGDEQYF
TRBD1,TRBJ1-4,-,TRBV10-3,TGTGCCATCAGTGAAAGGGACAGCACAACTAATGAAAAACTGTTTTTT,CAISERDSTTNEKLFF
TRBD2,TRBJ2-7,-,TRBV5-1,TGCGCCAGCAGCAAGGGACTAGCGGGAGGATTCTCCTACGAGCAGTACTTC,CASSKGLAGGFSYEQYF
TRBD2,TRBJ2-5,-,TRBV7-6,TGTGCCAGCAGCTTAAGTACTAGCGGCAGCCAAGAGACCCAGTACTTC,CASSLSTSGSQETQYF
-,TRBJ2-5,-,TRBV4-1,TGCGCCAGCAGCCAAGTGGGGGGGGCGGAGACCCAGTACTTC,CASSQVGGAETQYF
TRBD1,TRBJ1-1,-,TRBV28,TGTGCCAGCAGTTTATTGTCGTTAACAGGGGGCACTGAAGCTTTCTTT,CASSLLSLTGGTEAFF
TRBD1,TRBJ1-2,once,TRBV4-1,TGCGCCAGCAGCCAAGGGACAGGGGCAAAAGAGGGCTACACCTTC,CASSQGTGAKEGYTF
-,TRBJ2-3,once,TRBV2,TGTGCCAGCCAGGGTTCAGATACGCAGTATTTT,CASQGSDTQYF
TRBD2,TRBJ2-3,-,TRBV7-2,TGTGCCAGCAGCCCGGGCGGGGGGCCCACAGATACGCAGTATTTT,CASSPGGGPTDTQYF